In its sample, the clone carrying this T cell receptor beta chain was seen many times. The sample belongs to a study of CD8 T cells in ankylosing spondylitis. V trimming: 6 bases; J trimming: 6 bases; junction bases outside the gene matches: 2. Germline V lookup: CDR1 MNHEY, CDR2 SVGEGT. This CDR3 contains 13 residues. Each CDR3 protein gets one entry after TCRdb re-called the 5' RACE reads with MiXCR. The repertoire holds under 250,000 distinct CDR3 sequences, with 8.2% as singletons. The sample was blood, either unsorted or a sorted T cell fraction (not recorded which). The genes are TRBV6-2 or TRBV6-3 and TRBJ2-4; 10 nucleotides align to TRBD2. The receptor's source is a female donor with ankylosing spondylitis or in good health (not recorded which). The CDR3 DNA follows: TGTGCCAGCAGCCGGACTAGCGGAAACATTCAGTACTTC. This encodes CASSRTSGNIQYF.